This T cell receptor beta chain stems from a study of blood T cell repertoires in COVID-19. Overall study: Donors in the United States, Italy and Spain gave samples during acute or convalescent COVID-19. PBMCs, B-cell-depleted T cells, or T cells were the source of the cDNA or gDNA that made up the material.

Per the original data handling: The assay estimated nucleated cells by amplifying reference gene primers. Sequencing was performed with immunoSEQ multiplex PCR; in TCRdb, only in-frame clones are kept and a portion is missing. The V and J calls and the clone size are those of that table, but D and trimming were determined from the DNA. The sample holds roughly 200,000 clones, roughly 84% seen once. This CDR3 has 14 residues. The origin of this receptor is a man between 50 and 59 years old with active or convalescent COVID-19. V is TRBV21-1 and J is TRBJ2-7; TRBD2, the table's D call, lacks a check against the DNA. TRBV21-1 is assigned pseudogene status. Input material: peripheral blood. CDR3 bases: TGTGCCAGCAGCAAAGGTGGGGGGTCCCACGAGCAGTACTTC. It specifies CASSKGGGSHEQYF.